These 9 T cell receptor beta chains were all obtained from the same sample, sequenced in a study of regulatory T cells in long-lasting Graves disease. With iRepertoire HTBI primers and Arm-PCR of CDR3 regions, TCR beta libraries were built. TCRdb re-called the multiplex PCR reads through MiXCR, storing one row per CDR3 protein. The sample consists of about 310,000 distinct CDR3 sequences, around 20% of them appearing once. Documented time point: persistent/refractory GD, antithyroid drugs over 5 years with positive TRAb. Preparation of the TCR library used RNA extracted from PBMCs. This specimen was peripheral blood mononuclear cells (PBMCs), taken when the disease was refractory, from a patient treated with antithyroid drugs. The source is a female donor with Graves disease.

The sample holds many counts of this clonotype. J is TRBJ2-7 and V is TRBV28; possibly TRBD1 for D (6 bases). Germline CDR1 reads MDHEN; CDR2 reads SYDVKM. The CDR3 length is 16 residues. Trimming removed 6 bases from V and 2 bases from J, with 20 bases in between. The CDR3 protein is CASSTWATGSTYEQYF. The CDR3 DNA follows: TGTGCCAGCAGCACCTGGGCCACAGGGAGCACCTACGAGCAGTACTTC.

This clonotype was seen a handful of times. This sequence joins TRBV14 and TRBJ2-4; TRBD1 agrees at 9 bases. The CDR3 extends over 15 amino acids. V was pared by 0 bases and J by 9 bases, with 6 bases of the junction left unmatched. Germline values: CDR1 SGHDN, CDR2 FVKESK. CDR3 in DNA: TGTGCCAGCAGCCAAGAGAGGAGGACAGGGGCCATTCAGTACTTC. It translates to CASSQERRTGAIQYF.

J is TRBJ2-5 and V is TRBV29-1; D might be TRBD1 or TRBD2, each matching 5 bases. The CDR3 extends over 12 amino acids. Germline CDR1 SQVTM, CDR2 ANQGSEA. V was cut by 4 bases and J by 4 bases, with 10 bases left in between. The CDR3 loop is CSVGSGLETQYF. The CDR3 coding sequence is TGCAGCGTTGGATCGGGGCTAGAGACCCAGTACTTC.

Points on this clonotype: Lacking the conserved final phenylalanine or tryptophan, this CDR3 likely reflects a read error. The chain joins TRBV7-2 to TRBJ1-2, with D hard to call. In germline, CDR1 is SGHTA, CDR2 FQGNSA. The CDR3 runs to 14 residues. With 1 base removed from V and 5 bases from J, the gap between germline ends came to 11 bases. The CDR3 reads CASSLGWLEYGYTL. In DNA form, the CDR3 reads TGTGCCAGCAGCTTAGGGTGGCTTGAGTATGGCTACACCCTC.

The chain uses TRBV7-8 and TRBJ2-1, with D perhaps matching TRBD1 (6 bases). Trimming shortened V by 4 bases and J by 8 bases, and 24 bases separated the two germline ends. CDR3 length: 17 amino acids. Looked up from germline, CDR1 is SGHVS and CDR2 is FQNEAQ. The CDR3, as DNA: TGTGCCAGCAGCTCCCTGGGGGCTGCTCCCCCGTTCCATGAGCAGTTCTTC. Its translation is CASSSLGAAPPFHEQFF.

This clonotype was seen many times. J is TRBJ2-2 and V is TRBV5-1; TRBD2 aligns across 9 bases. CDR1 SGHRS and CDR2 YFSETQ come from the germline V gene. The CDR3 has 16 residues. V shed 0 bases and J 4 bases; nucleotides not matched to a gene: 4. The CDR3 region is CASSLVLAGVTGELFF. In nucleotides, the CDR3 is TGCGCCAGCAGCTTGGTGTTAGCGGGAGTCACCGGGGAGCTGTTTTTT.

This clonotype was detected ten times or more. The chain carries TRBV5-5 and TRBJ1-3; D is ambiguous. Germline loops: CDR1 SGHKS, CDR2 YYEKEE (reference sequence). This CDR3 has 14 residues. V dropped 0 bases and J dropped 2 bases, with 6 bases sitting between them. The CDR3 loop is CASSLGAAGNTIYF. The CDR3 nucleotides read TGTGCCAGCAGCTTGGGGGCGGCTGGAAACACCATATATTTT.

This clonotype was picked up a small number of times. It may be a read error: a sequence one base away is much more abundant. The chain joins TRBV28 to TRBJ2-5; D remains ambiguous. This CDR3 spans 14 amino acids. Germline V gene lookup returns CDR1 MDHEN and CDR2 SYDVKM. CDR3 coding DNA: TGTGCCAGCAGTTTGGGAAGGTTCCAAGGGACCCAGTACTTC. This translates into CASSLGRFQGTQYF.

The chain's CDR3 is CASKRGASYEQYF. The CDR3 DNA reads as TGTGCCAGCAAAAGGGGGGCGAGTTACGAGCAGTACTTC. This rearrangement joins TRBV28 to TRBJ2-7; D could derive from TRBD1 or TRBD2 (6 bases each). Germline V gene sequence: CDR1 MDHEN, CDR2 SYDVKM. The length of the CDR3 is 13 residues. V gave up 7 bases and J gave up 4 bases, with 14 bases separating them.